This TCR beta chain was captured by sequencing in a study of Ad26.COV2.S vaccination and SARS-CoV-2 variants. Across the whole study: COV1001, an Ad26.COV2.S trial, supplied this vaccine-arm donor. Intramuscular Ad26.COV2.S doses were given once or twice, 56 days apart.

Stated treatment: roughly 18 received Ad26.COV2.S at low or high dose, single or two shots; about 5 received placebo; per-sample allocation not given. Repertoires come from day 63 after the first vaccine or placebo injection. An adult donor aged 18-55 years was enrolled in Boston. General study results and limits: The analyses of TCR breadth and depth may have understated the size of total T cell responses.

Details on this clone: Its antigen is not known.

Deletions cut 6 bases from V and 5 bases from J, with 14 bases between. Germline V gene lookup returns CDR1 MNHEY and CDR2 SVGAGI. The CDR3 totals 13 residues. Libraries were prepared by immunoSEQ multiplex PCR; TCRdb keeps only in-frame clonotypes and omits some of them. This table has about 440,000 clones, around 90% appearing once. The chain joins TRBV6-5 to TRBJ2-7; D perhaps matches TRBD2 (5 bases). The sequences come from peripheral blood, collected in a trial of Ad26.COV2.S vaccine versus placebo. The receptor was derived from a person aged 18-60 years who received the Ad26.COV2.S COVID-19 vaccine or a placebo. This CDR3 is CASSKLGVNEQYF. The CDR3 region has the DNA TGTGCCAGCAGCAAATTGGGAGTTAACGAGCAGTACTTC.